These 27 T cell receptor beta chains originate from one sample sequenced in a study of lymphopenia after photon versus proton radiotherapy (dated by TCRdb to between 2018 and 2021). The library was obtained by the immunoSEQ multiplex PCR assay. The table was pulled from immuneACCESS by TCRdb, which kept in-frame rearrangements only. Such tables lose some clones; where checked, under half of the loss comes from unresolved V genes, and the rest has no known cause. The sample data list tens of thousands of clones, and around 83% of these were observed just once. In total, the top ten clones hold roughly 1.4% of the sample. Sequenced here: peripheral blood, sampled from a patient treated with proton-based radiotherapy. The receptors here all came from a man aged 60 to 75 with pancreatic cancer.

The chain carries TRBV11-2 and TRBJ2-1; possible D gene TRBD1, 5 bases. Trimming left V 5 bases short and J 4 bases short, with 12 bases between. The CDR3 length is 14 residues. Per germline, CDR1 SGHAT and CDR2 FQNNGV. Written as DNA, the CDR3 is TGTGCCAGCAGCCTACACGACAGTTACAATGAGCAGTTCTTC. Translated: CASSLHDSYNEQFF. The entire variable domain, with the rest obtained from reference TRBV11-2 and TRBJ2-1, is as follows: EAGVAQSPRYKIIEKRQSVAFWCNPISGHATLYWYQQILGQGPKLLIQFQNNGVVDDSQLPKDRFSAERLKGVDSTLKIQPAKLEDSAVYLCASSLHDSYNEQFFGPGTRLTVL.

This chain connects TRBV7-8 to TRBJ2-1; D gene ambiguous. V was cut by 2 bases and J by 1 base, with 6 bases left in between. CDR3 length: 14 amino acids. Germline CDR1 and CDR2: SGHVS and FQNEAQ. In DNA, the CDR3 is TGTGCCAGCAGCTTATTGCGGTCCTACAATGAGCAGTTCTTC. Residues: CASSLLRSYNEQFF.

The rearrangement uses TRBV10-2 and TRBJ2-5; D not certain. The J call is in doubt because the DNA end fits TRBJ2-7 better. Germline CDR1 reads WSHSY; CDR2 reads SAAADI. The CDR3 extends over 12 amino acids. Here the CDR3 reads CASSLGLYEQYF. The CDR3 coding sequence is TGCGCCAGCAGTCTAGGGCTCTACGAGCAGTACTTC.

The chain recombines TRBV6-6 with TRBJ1-2, with D unclear. CDR3 length: 15 amino acids. Germline loops: CDR1 MNHNY, CDR2 SVGAGI (reference sequence). V was pared by 2 bases and J by 4 bases, with 14 bases between. DNA for the CDR3: TGTGCCAGCAGTTACCGGGCGGAGGGCGGCTATGGCTACACCTTC. Its protein product is CASSYRAEGGYGYTF.

The gene calls are TRBV19 and TRBJ1-1; maybe TRBD1 (6 bases). The CDR3 runs 14 residues. The V gene's germline CDR1 is LNHDA and CDR2 SQIVND (reference sequence). Trimming shortened V by 6 bases and J by 0 bases, and 11 bases separated the two germline ends. In nucleotides, the CDR3 is TGTGCCAGTAGAACACAGGGACTGAACACTGAAGCTTTCTTT. Translation: CASRTQGLNTEAFF.

V and J are TRBV5-5 and TRBJ2-7; 13 nucleotides match TRBD2. Germline V gene sequence: CDR1 SGHKS, CDR2 YYEKEE (reference sequence). This CDR3 has 16 amino acids. J gave up 3 bases and V 0 bases, and 3 bases lay outside the gene matches. This CDR3 reads CASSLEGLAGRYEQYF. CDR3 nucleotides: TGTGCCAGCAGCTTGGAGGGACTAGCGGGGCGCTACGAGCAGTACTTC.

The CDR3 here is CASSRRRGEGYGYTF. CDR3 DNA: TGTGCCAGCAGCCGTAGAAGAGGGGAAGGTTATGGCTACACCTTC. The rearrangement uses TRBV9 and TRBJ1-2; D is perhaps TRBD1 (5 bases). Germline CDR1 and CDR2: SGDLS and YYNGEE. The V and J ends lost 4 bases and 5 bases respectively, with 18 bases between them. The CDR3 has 15 amino acids.

This chain links TRBV28 with TRBJ2-5; 7 bases are a match to TRBD2. The CDR3 contains 12 residues. Germline-derived CDR1 and CDR2 are MDHEN and SYDVKM. Trimming at V came to 7 bases and at J to 3 bases, leaving 2 bases not matched to a gene. CDR3 loop: CASTGTKETQYF. CDR3 coding DNA: TGTGCCAGCACCGGGACTAAAGAGACCCAGTACTTC.

J is TRBJ2-3 and V is TRBV30, with a tentative D call TRBD1 (6 bases). Trimming left V 3 bases short and J 1 base short, with 11 bases between. This CDR3 comprises 14 residues. Per germline, CDR1 GTSNPN and CDR2 SVGIG (reference sequence). The CDR3, as DNA: TGTGCCTGGAGCCGGACAGTAGGCACAGATACGCAGTATTTT. Its translation is CAWSRTVGTDTQYF. The complete variable domain, with remaining parts taken from reference TRBV30 and TRBJ2-3, reads SQTIHQWPATLVQPVGSPLSLECTVEGTSNPNLYWYRQAAGRGLQLLFYSVGIGQISSEVPQNLSASRPQDRQFILSSKKLLLSDSGFYLCAWSRTVGTDTQYFGPGTRLTVL.

V usage is TRBV4-1 and J usage is TRBJ2-6; D call uncertain. This CDR3 spans 15 amino acids. Trimming took off 4 bases at V and 2 bases at J, with 9 bases between the two ends. CDR1 is MGHRA and CDR2 is YSYEKL in the germline V gene. The CDR3 region has the DNA TGCGCCAGCAGCCCAAGCAGAGCTGGGGCCAACGTCCTGACTTTC. It is translated as CASSPSRAGANVLTF.

The CDR3 reads CASSTGGYEQYF. The CDR3 DNA follows: TGCGCCAGCAGCACAGGGGGCTACGAGCAGTACTTC. This rearrangement joins TRBV5-1 to TRBJ2-7; 8 bases are shared with TRBD1. Unmatched junction bases numbered 0, after V lost 4 bases and J lost 3 bases. The germline V gene has CDR1 SGHRS and CDR2 YFSETQ. The CDR3 is 12 residues long.

The chain combines TRBV9 with TRBJ2-6, with no clear D. Trimming took 0 bases from V and 3 from J, leaving 1 base between them. Germline V gene sequence: CDR1 SGDLS, CDR2 YYNGEE. The CDR3 covers 13 residues. CDR3 DNA sequence: TGTGCCAGCAGCGTAGGTGGGGCCAACGTCCTGACTTTC. It specifies CASSVGGANVLTF.

The J gene is TRBJ2-7, the V gene TRBV11-3, with unresolved D. The germline CDR1 and CDR2 sequences are SGHNT and YENEEA. V was pared by 4 bases and J by 2 bases, with 9 bases between. The CDR3 contains 13 residues. The CDR3 spells CASSSRHPYEQYF. DNA for the CDR3: TGTGCCAGCAGCTCTCGACACCCCTACGAGCAGTACTTC.

This chain connects TRBV19 to TRBJ2-3; 8 bases are a match to TRBD1. Germline trimming cut 5 bases from V and 0 bases from J; bases unmatched to any gene: 4. The germline gives CDR1 LNHDA, CDR2 SQIVND (reference sequence). This CDR3 comprises 15 residues. The CDR3 sequence: CASSDRGSSTDTQYF. In DNA form, the CDR3 reads TGTGCCAGTAGTGACAGGGGCTCTAGCACAGATACGCAGTATTTT.

The rearrangement uses TRBV19 and TRBJ2-2; 7 nucleotides align to TRBD1. Trimming at V came to 3 bases and at J to 4 bases, leaving 8 bases not matched to a gene. Germline V gives CDR1 LNHDA, CDR2 SQIVND (reference sequence). This CDR3 is 16 amino acids long. DNA for the CDR3: TGTGCCAGTAGTATGGTGACAGGGCGGATCACCGGGGAGCTGTTTTTT. Translated, it gives CASSMVTGRITGELFF.

This clone was observed a handful of times. This rearrangement joins TRBV27 to TRBJ1-5; the D gene is possibly TRBD1 (5 bases). Germline V gene data show CDR1 as MNHEY and CDR2 as SMNVEV (reference sequence). Trimming cost V 2 bases and J 1 base, with 6 bases left between them. The CDR3 runs to 14 residues. Written as DNA, the CDR3 is TGTGCCAGCAGTTTAGACAGAAGCAATCAGCCCCAGCATTTT. Translation: CASSLDRSNQPQHF.

The DNA of the CDR3 is TGTGCCTCCCCCCGAGGGCCTGACGTCCTGACTTTC. It encodes CASPRGPDVLTF. V usage is TRBV30 and J usage is TRBJ2-6; D is possibly TRBD2 (5 bases). V was trimmed by 7 bases and J by 11 bases, leaving 15 bases between them. Germline-derived CDR1 and CDR2 are GTSNPN and SVGIG (reference sequence). CDR3 length: 12 amino acids.

The chain combines TRBV19 with TRBJ2-5, with D perhaps TRBD1 or TRBD2 (5 bases each). The V end lost 6 bases, the J end lost 8 bases, and 19 bases lay between the germline ends. CDR1 is LNHDA and CDR2 is SQIVND in the germline V gene (reference sequence). The CDR3 sequence is 14 residues long. The CDR3 bases are TGTGCCAGTAGAGCAGACAGCCCTGGAGGCACCCAGTACTTC. Residues: CASRADSPGGTQYF.

In this sample, this clone turned up once. This chain links TRBV28 with TRBJ1-2; 12 nucleotides match TRBD1. Germline CDR1 and CDR2: MDHEN and SYDVKM. This CDR3 contains 15 residues. Unmatched junction bases numbered 11, after V lost 7 bases and J lost 8 bases. The CDR3 region is CASIATGQGAPGYTF. The DNA of the CDR3 is TGTGCCAGCATCGCAACGGGACAGGGGGCGCCCGGCTACACCTTC.

The rearrangement joins TRBV14 to TRBJ1-1; a possible D gene is TRBD1 (5 bases). The CDR3 is 13 amino acids. The V end was cut by 0 bases, the J end by 8 bases, with 10 bases between. Germline V gene data show CDR1 as SGHDN and CDR2 as FVKESK. CDR3 sequence (DNA): TGTGCCAGCAGCCAAGAGAGCAGGGTCGAAGCTTTCTTT. This gives the protein CASSQESRVEAFF.

V gene TRBV11-3 combines with J gene TRBJ1-4; 7 bases map to TRBD1. J lost 5 bases, V lost 5 bases, and 8 bases had no gene match. Per the germline V gene, CDR1 is SGHNT and CDR2 is YENEEA. The CDR3 spans 15 residues. The CDR3 here is CASSRQGGMNEKLFF. In nucleotides, the CDR3 is TGTGCCAGCAGCCGACAGGGAGGGATGAATGAAAAACTGTTTTTT.

CDR3 bases: TGTGCCAGCAGTAACAGAGGTTCTGGGGCCGGGGAGCTGTTTTTT. Its protein product is CASSNRGSGAGELFF. This chain connects TRBV6-5 to TRBJ2-2, with unresolved D. Trimming took 5 bases from V and 6 from J, leaving 16 bases between them. The CDR3 sequence is 15 residues long. CDR1 is MNHEY and CDR2 is SVGAGI in the germline V gene.

J is TRBJ2-5 and V is TRBV7-9; 11 bases match TRBD2. V trimming: 4 bases; J trimming: 1 base; junction bases outside the gene matches: 5. Germline CDR1 SEHNR, CDR2 FQNEAQ (reference sequence). The CDR3 sequence is 16 residues long. The CDR3 loop is CASSSSGLAGQETQYF. The CDR3 DNA sequence: TGTGCCAGCAGCTCCTCCGGACTAGCGGGCCAAGAGACCCAGTACTTC. Looking up the rest from reference TRBV7-9 and TRBJ2-5 gives the full variable domain: DTGVSQNPRHKITKRGQNVTFRCDPISEHNRLYWYRQTLGQGPEFLTYFQNEAQLEKSRLLSDRFSAERPKGSFSTLEIQRTEQGDSAMYLCASSSSGLAGQETQYFGPGTRLLVL.

The chain has TRBV19 and TRBJ2-1, with D tentatively TRBD2 (6 bases). Trimming left V 5 bases short and J 4 bases short, with 18 bases between. This CDR3 spans 16 amino acids. Germline values: CDR1 LNHDA, CDR2 SQIVND (reference sequence). The CDR3 reads CASSGRGGTAYNEQFF. CDR3 coding DNA: TGTGCCAGTAGTGGCCGGGGCGGGACGGCATACAATGAGCAGTTCTTC.

The rearrangement uses TRBV2 and TRBJ1-2; D not resolved. Trimming stripped 1 base from V and 6 bases from J, with 15 bases between. Germline CDR1 SNHLY, CDR2 FYNNEI. The CDR3 length is 15 residues. CDR3 amino acids: CASSEGILRPHGYTF. CDR3 bases: TGTGCCAGCAGTGAAGGGATACTTCGCCCCCATGGCTACACCTTC.

The chain has TRBV18 and TRBJ1-1, with a tentative D call TRBD1 (5 bases). Trimming took off 3 bases at V and 0 bases at J, with 8 bases between the two ends. The CDR3 is made up of 14 amino acids. Germline loops: CDR1 KGHSH, CDR2 LQKENI. The CDR3 region is CASSPRTLNTEAFF. The DNA of the CDR3 is TGTGCCAGCTCACCGAGGACACTGAACACTGAAGCTTTCTTT.

This chain connects TRBV7-8 to TRBJ1-2; 8 positions agree with TRBD1. Germline lookup yields CDR1 SGHVS and CDR2 FQNEAQ. This CDR3 has 15 residues. Trimming at V came to 5 bases and at J to 7 bases, leaving 12 bases not matched to a gene. The chain's CDR3 is CASSLRDRWLGGYTF. For the CDR3, the DNA is TGTGCCAGCAGCCTAAGGGACAGGTGGCTTGGTGGCTACACCTTC.